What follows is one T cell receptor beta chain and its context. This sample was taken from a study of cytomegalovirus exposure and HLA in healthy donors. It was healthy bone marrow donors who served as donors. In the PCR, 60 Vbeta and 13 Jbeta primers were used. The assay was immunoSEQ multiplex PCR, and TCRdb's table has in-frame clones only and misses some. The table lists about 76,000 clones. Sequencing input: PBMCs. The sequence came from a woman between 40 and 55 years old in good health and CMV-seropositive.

CDR3 nucleotides: TGTGCCAGCAGCCCCGACTTACAAGAGACCCAGTACTTC. Protein product: CASSPDLQETQYF. V and J are TRBV6-6 and TRBJ2-5; D remains ambiguous. V was trimmed by 6 bases and J by 2 bases, leaving 10 bases between them. Per the germline V gene, CDR1 is MNHNY and CDR2 is SVGAGI (reference sequence). The CDR3 runs 13 residues.